The rows below give T cell receptor beta chains drawn from one sample of a study of radiation and T cells in renal cell carcinoma. Assay: immunoSEQ multiplex PCR; the TCRdb copy retains only in-frame clones and omits some. The sample holds approximately 150,000 clones; about 87% are singletons and the top ten take 3.5% to 5%. Sequences were derived from blood, sampled from a patient whose treatment included radiotherapy and nephrectomy. Receptor source: a woman aged 70-85 years with renal cell carcinoma. CDR3s include the opening cysteine and the closing phenylalanine or tryptophan. Clone sizes are given selectively: once, few, many, or a class where the clone is expanded.

j_call clone_size v_call cdr3_aa
TRBJ1-4 NA TRBV6-4 CASSARAANEKLFF
TRBJ2-7 once TRBV7-9 CASSFDGNEQYF
TRBJ1-5 NA TRBV7-8 CASSLAVRDRFNQPQHF
TRBJ1-1 NA TRBV28 CASSFPSGMGPFMNTEAFF
TRBJ1-2 NA TRBV29-1 CSVRTGAYGYTF
TRBJ2-5 once TRBV7-9 CASSLAGGVGREQYF
TRBJ1-1 NA TRBV13 CASSLWGRNEAFF
TRBJ1-5 NA TRBV19 CASSIWFSRGSGNQPQHF
TRBJ1-5 few TRBV30 CAWSQGESQPQHF
TRBJ2-3 NA TRBV9 CASSVGPSGGTDTQYF
TRBJ2-2 NA TRBV4-2 CASSPLRPGLAGGHLFRELFF
TRBJ1-5 NA TRBV2 CASRGQGGYQPQHF
TRBJ2-5 NA TRBV13 CASSPRQGGETQYF
TRBJ1-1 NA TRBV30 CANTLQWGLNTEAFF
TRBJ1-1 NA TRBV7-3 CASSLRGANTEAFF
TRBJ2-3 NA TRBV29-1 CSVEISTDTQYF
TRBJ2-2 NA TRBV6-5 CASSYLGQGAVGELFF
TRBJ2-7 few TRBV19 CASSTSGTGIYEQYF
TRBJ2-7 NA TRBV6-1 CASSEGPADTYEQYF
TRBJ1-1 once TRBV6-4 CASSDSGRVSEAFF
TRBJ1-4 NA TRBV28 CASTTGLAKLFF
TRBJ2-4 NA TRBV18 CASSPPLSSNIQYF